This T cell receptor (beta chain) was identified during a study of graft-versus-host responses after intestinal transplantation. Across the whole study: Tacrolimus and steroids were given for two to three years to all recipients after anti-thymocyte globulin induction.

The CDR3 is 14 amino acids. V trimming: 6 bases; J trimming: 5 bases; junction bases outside the gene matches: 7. The germline gives CDR1 LNHNV, CDR2 YYDKDF (reference sequence). Clones were sequenced by immunoSEQ multiplex PCR, and TCRdb holds only the in-frame ones, with some missing. This sample has around 100,000 clones, with 90% to 95% found just once. Notes on this clone: Its antigen is unidentified.

The sample consisted of unstimulated CD8+ T cells sorted from spleen or lymph node cells, taken before intestinal transplant. This sequence originates from a human donor who received an intestinal transplant. J is TRBJ1-2 and V is TRBV15; 9 nucleotides match TRBD1. The CDR3 region is CATRGQGAGYGYTF. For the CDR3, the DNA is TGTGCCACCAGGGGACAGGGTGCCGGTTATGGCTACACCTTC. Using reference TRBV15 and TRBJ1-2 for the parts outside the CDR3, the full variable domain is DAMVIQNPRYQVTQFGKPVTLSCSQTLNHNVMYWYQQKSSQAPKLLFHYYDKDFNNEADTPDNFQSRRPNTSFCFLDIRSPGLGDTAMYLCATRGQGAGYGYTFGSGTRLTVV.